This T cell receptor beta chain was captured in a study of blood T cell repertoires in COVID-19. Across the study: Samples of COVID-19 (acute and convalescent) were obtained from the United States, Italy and Spain. T cells, B-cell-depleted T cells, or PBMCs supplied cDNA or gDNA.

Per the original data handling: Estimation of nucleated cell counts was performed using reference gene primer amplification. The assay was immunoSEQ multiplex PCR, and TCRdb's table has in-frame clones only and misses some. Clonal size and the V and J genes are those of that table, whereas D and trimming came from the DNA. The sample includes roughly 9,200 clones, roughly 81% of them seen just once. The sequencing sample was made of peripheral blood. This sequence was found in a man between 60 and 70 years old with active COVID-19.

This CDR3 reads CASSNLARETNEKLFF. The CDR3 DNA follows: TGTGCCAGCAGCAACCTTGCCCGGGAGACTAATGAAAAACTGTTTTTT. This chain uses TRBV11-3 with TRBJ1-4; D unclear. Germline V gives CDR1 SGHNT, CDR2 YENEEA. The CDR3 has 16 residues. V dropped 5 bases and J dropped 2 bases, with 15 bases sitting between them.